This TCR beta chain was recovered during a study of blood T cell repertoires in COVID-19. The wider study: Researchers got acute and convalescent COVID-19 samples from the United States, Italy and Spain.

Of note for this clone: Compared with germline, one end of the junction differs, possibly owing to a read error.

In the source study's methods: Amplification of reference gene primers provided the estimated nucleated cell counts. Generated by immunoSEQ multiplex PCR, the TCRdb table keeps only in-frame clones and is missing some. V, J and clone size were drawn from that table, and D and trimming were deduced from the DNA. This table holds some 140,000 clones, around 87% found once. Input material: peripheral blood. This clonotype originated in a man aged 45-65 years with active COVID-19.

CDR3 region: CASSGPLDIGQGLPYDYTF. DNA for the CDR3: TGTGCCAGCAGTGGACCCCTGGACATCGGACAGGGATTACCCTATGACTACACCTTC. The gene calls are TRBV6-1 and TRBJ1-2; 8 bases match TRBD1. The CDR3 sequence is 19 residues long. CDR1 MNHNS and CDR2 SASEGT come from the germline V gene.